The 14 T cell receptor beta chains presented below share a single source sample, sequenced in a study of OX40 agonist ivuxolimab in advanced cancers. The repertoire was sequenced with immunoSEQ multiplex PCR; TCRdb's copy has only in-frame clones and lacks some. The sample yields roughly 90,000 clones, 87% seen once. The sequencing used CD4+ or CD8+ T cells sorted from blood, collected in a trial of the OX40 agonist ivuxolimab. The source is an adult with an advanced solid tumor such as melanoma, head and neck, liver or kidney cancer.

The chain combines TRBV18 with TRBJ1-2; a possible D gene is TRBD1 (5 bases). CDR1 and CDR2 (germline): KGHSH, LQKENI. Trimming shortened V by 2 bases and J by 2 bases, and 15 bases separated the two germline ends. The CDR3 loop spans 16 amino acids. In DNA, the CDR3 is TGTGCCAGCTCACCATCGGCGGGCAGGGAGAACTATGGCTACACCTTC. This encodes CASSPSAGRENYGYTF.

V and J are TRBV14 and TRBJ1-1; D remains unclear. Germline-derived CDR1 and CDR2 are SGHDN and FVKESK. There are 17 residues in the CDR3. The V gene lost 1 base and the J gene lost 1 base, with 16 bases spanning the gap. This CDR3 reads CASSQAVSLWQNTEAFF. The DNA of the CDR3 is TGTGCCAGCAGCCAAGCCGTCAGTTTGTGGCAGAACACTGAAGCTTTCTTT.

The chain combines TRBV7-9 with TRBJ1-3; D call uncertain. CDR3 length: 13 residues. Deletions cut 4 bases from V and 0 bases from J, with 4 bases between. CDR1 and CDR2 from the germline V gene are SEHNR and FQNEAQ (reference sequence). The CDR3 here is CASSYASGNTIYF. For the CDR3, the DNA is TGTGCCAGCAGCTATGCCTCTGGAAACACCATATATTTT.

The genes are TRBV7-9 and TRBJ2-5, with 7 positions matching TRBD1. CDR1 and CDR2 from the germline V gene are SEHNR and FQNEAQ (reference sequence). V shed 5 bases, J shed 2 bases, and the junction held 5 bases outside the gene matches. CDR3 size: 14 residues. In nucleotides, the CDR3 is TGTGCCAGCAGCCGACAGGGTGTGCAAGAGACCCAGTACTTC. It translates to CASSRQGVQETQYF.

The rearrangement links TRBV10-1 to TRBJ2-2; D possibly corresponds to TRBD1 (5 bases). The CDR3 has 13 amino acids. Germline lookup yields CDR1 WNHNN and CDR2 SYGVQD (reference sequence). V was cut by 4 bases and J by 8 bases, with 11 bases left in between. This CDR3 is CASSVGAPGELFF. In nucleotides, the CDR3 is TGCGCCAGCAGTGTTGGGGCACCGGGGGAGCTGTTTTTT.

The CDR3 spells CASSRWGGYEQYF. CDR3 DNA: TGTGCCAGCAGCCGTTGGGGGGGCTACGAGCAGTACTTC. The gene calls are TRBV5-6 and TRBJ2-7; 7 bases match TRBD2. The CDR3 runs 13 residues. From germline, CDR1 is SGHDT and CDR2 YYEEEE. Trimming at V came to 4 bases and at J to 3 bases, leaving 4 bases not matched to a gene.

The chain joins TRBV7-2 to TRBJ2-5; D not certain. CDR3 length: 12 residues. From germline, CDR1 is SGHTA and CDR2 FQGNSA. Trimming removed 3 bases from V and 8 bases from J, with 10 bases in between. CDR3 amino acids: CASSLVRGTQYF. As DNA, the CDR3 is TGTGCCAGCAGCTTGGTACGTGGAACCCAGTACTTC.

This clone was detected a few times. J is TRBJ2-3 and V is TRBV13; 9 bases are a match to TRBD2. The CDR3 consists of 16 residues. Germline V CDR1 and CDR2: PRHDT, FYEKMQ (reference sequence). Trimming took 5 bases from V and 4 from J; bases not matched to a gene: 10. CDR3 DNA: TGTGCCAGCAGCCAGTCACTAGCGGGCCTGTCAGATACGCAGTATTTT. Protein: CASSQSLAGLSDTQYF.

The V and J genes are TRBV9 and TRBJ2-2; D perhaps matches TRBD2 (7 bases). The germline V gene has CDR1 SGDLS and CDR2 YYNGEE. V dropped 3 bases and J dropped 0 bases, with 15 bases sitting between them. The CDR3 extends over 17 amino acids. The CDR3 DNA sequence: TGTGCCAGCAGCGGCCCGTCGGGGGGCCCGAACACCGGGGAGCTGTTTTTT. Translated, it gives CASSGPSGGPNTGELFF.

The genes are TRBV27 and TRBJ2-7; 8 bases line up with TRBD1. Per the germline V gene, CDR1 is MNHEY and CDR2 is SMNVEV (reference sequence). Trimming took 7 bases from V and 2 from J; bases not matched to a gene: 13. This CDR3 contains 16 residues. CDR3 sequence reads: CASIQSPGTGAYEQYF. The DNA of the CDR3 is TGTGCCAGCATTCAGTCCCCCGGGACAGGCGCCTACGAGCAGTACTTC.

CDR3 bases: TGTGCCAGCAGTGAGGGTGGACGGAGCAATCAGCCCCAGCATTTT. Translated: CASSEGGRSNQPQHF. This chain connects TRBV6-1 to TRBJ1-5; no reliable D call. Looked up from germline, CDR1 is MNHNS and CDR2 is SASEGT. The length of the CDR3 is 15 residues. With 3 bases removed from V and 1 base from J, the gap between germline ends came to 10 bases.

This clone was observed a few times. The chain employs TRBV6-1 and TRBJ1-2; D is undetermined. CDR1 is MNHNS, CDR2 SASEGT, per germline. Trimming cost V 6 bases and J 5 bases, with 13 bases left between them. This CDR3 region has 13 residues. The CDR3 region is CASSPRERYGYTF. The CDR3 DNA follows: TGTGCCAGCAGCCCTCGGGAGCGGTATGGCTACACCTTC.

This clone has only a few counts. This chain uses TRBV27 with TRBJ2-1, with 8 bases lining up with TRBD1. The CDR3 is 17 residues long. Germline loops: CDR1 MNHEY, CDR2 SMNVEV (reference sequence). V lost 4 bases to trimming and J lost 4 bases; unmatched junction nucleotides: 12. CDR3 amino acids: CASSSSRGLSRYNEQFF. The CDR3 DNA reads as TGTGCCAGCAGTTCATCCAGGGGGCTATCTCGTTACAATGAGCAGTTCTTC.

The V gene is TRBV28, the J gene TRBJ2-4; 8 bases match TRBD2. V was pared by 6 bases and J by 0 bases, with 4 bases of the junction left unmatched. This CDR3 contains 15 residues. Germline CDR1 reads MDHEN; CDR2 reads SYDVKM. CDR3 DNA: TGTGCCAGCAGAAATAGCGGGATAGCCAAAAACATTCAGTACTTC. It codes for CASRNSGIAKNIQYF.